This T cell receptor beta chain is from a study of blood T cells in healthy people across ages. Turning to the study itself: Template switching caught about one barcoded beta molecule for each two T cells.

Study-level points and caveats: A strong correlation was seen between TCR beta diversity and naive T cell percentage.

The authors ran a second PCR of about 7 to 11 cycles using a sample-barcoded 5' primer and a J-beta primer mix. TCRdb ran MiXCR on the 5' RACE reads and lists one entry per CDR3 protein. Altogether some 700,000 distinct CDR3 sequences are present, around 46% being singletons, with the ten largest covering about 20%. CDR1 MNHEY and CDR2 SVGAGI come from the germline V gene. The V segment lost 6 bases and the J segment 0 bases; nucleotides outside the gene matches: 5. The CDR3 contains 15 residues. In its sample, this clonotype was seen a few times. What it recognizes is unknown. This sequence originates from a woman aged 55-69 years in good health. Input material: blood. This chain uses TRBV6-5 with TRBJ2-3; 8 positions match TRBD2. The CDR3 DNA reads TGTGCCAGCAGACGAGGACTAGCTAGCACAGATACGCAGTATTTT. Amino acid sequence: CASRRGLASTDTQYF.